This T cell receptor beta chain was sequenced in a study of blood T cell repertoires in COVID-19. Study context: Italy, Spain and the United States were the sources of the convalescent and acute COVID-19 samples. Sample material is recorded as cDNA or gDNA derived from T cells, B-cell-depleted T cells, or PBMCs.

Original handling: Using reference gene primer amplification, nucleated cell counts were estimated. Libraries were prepared by immunoSEQ multiplex PCR; TCRdb keeps only in-frame clonotypes and omits some of them. The DNA was the basis for D and trimming; V, J and clone size are from that table. The table shows around 13,000 clones, with less than 90% occurring only once. This clone was observed once. This CDR3 contains 16 residues. Germline V gene data show CDR1 as SGHDT and CDR2 as YYEEEE. V was cut by 2 bases and J by 4 bases, with 17 bases left in between. The sequence was collected from a man aged 80 or over with acute or convalescent COVID-19. The sample was peripheral blood. J is TRBJ2-3 and V is TRBV5-6; a possible D gene is TRBD2 (5 bases). The CDR3 reads CASSLGFSSGADTQYF. CDR3 coding DNA: TGTGCCAGCAGCTTAGGGTTCTCCTCCGGGGCAGATACGCAGTATTTT.